This record looks at one T cell receptor (beta chain) sequence and its context. Its antigen is undetermined. Several immunoSEQ plates received, in even portions, the genomic DNA of each subset. Each sorted subset replicate got 200 ng genomic DNA, roughly 30,000 genomes. Using immunoSEQ multiplex PCR, the repertoire was profiled, and TCRdb retains in-frame clones only, with some absent. This sample yields about 2 million clones, of which approximately 94% are seen a single time; more than 0.95% belongs to the top ten. The data were taken from a study of shared clonotypes between healthy human individuals. Terminally differentiated effector memory CD45RA+ cells were left out of the naive CD8 fraction, which was CD45RO-negative and positively selected for CCR7. Overall study findings and caveats: The diversity represented, both genetic and in exposure history, was limited by few donors.

The V and J ends lost 10 bases and 3 bases, in that order; junction bases with no gene match: 11. The germline V gene encodes CDR1 MNHEY and CDR2 SMNVEV (reference sequence). The CDR3 runs 15 residues. The gene calls are TRBV27 and TRBJ2-3; 9 bases match TRBD1. Sequencing input: naive CD8+ T cells sorted from blood. This TCR was sampled from a man in his late teens or twenties in good health. CDR3 protein: CATSSVTGGTDTQYF. CDR3 DNA sequence: TGTGCCACCTCTTCGGTGACAGGGGGGACAGATACGCAGTATTTT.